This TCR beta chain comes out of a study of shared clonotypes between healthy human individuals. Naive-designated CD8 cells lacked CD45RO, were positively enriched for CCR7, and omitted terminally differentiated effector memory CD45RA+ cells. The repertoire was sequenced with immunoSEQ multiplex PCR; TCRdb's copy has only in-frame clones and lacks some. The table shows 1.5 million to 2.5 million clones, with around 96% occurring only once. The CDR3 extends over 13 amino acids. Germline V gene sequence: CDR1 SNHLY, CDR2 FYNNEI. The J segment lost 5 bases and the V segment lost 11 bases, leaving 9 bases of the junction unmatched.

This sequence was found in a man aged 18 to 29 in good health. The chain has TRBV2 and TRBJ1-1; 9 bases agree with TRBD1. The sequencing input was naive CD8+ T cells sorted from blood. CDR3 sequence reads: CAGLDRGGTEAFF. In DNA form, the CDR3 reads TGTGCCGGCCTAGACAGGGGGGGGACTGAAGCTTTCTTT.